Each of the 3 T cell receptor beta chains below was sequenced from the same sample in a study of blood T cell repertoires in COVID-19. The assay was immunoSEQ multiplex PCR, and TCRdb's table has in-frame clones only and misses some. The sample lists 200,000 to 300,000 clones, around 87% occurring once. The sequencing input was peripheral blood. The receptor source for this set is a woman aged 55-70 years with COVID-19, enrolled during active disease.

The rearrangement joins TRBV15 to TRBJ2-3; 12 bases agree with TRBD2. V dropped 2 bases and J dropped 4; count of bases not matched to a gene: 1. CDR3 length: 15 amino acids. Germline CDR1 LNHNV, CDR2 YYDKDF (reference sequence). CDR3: CATSRPSGRADTQYF. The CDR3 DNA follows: TGTGCCACCAGCAGACCTAGCGGGAGGGCAGATACGCAGTATTTT. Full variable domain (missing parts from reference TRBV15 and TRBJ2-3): DAMVIQNPRYQVTQFGKPVTLSCSQTLNHNVMYWYQQKSSQAPKLLFHYYDKDFNNEADTPDNFQSRRPNTSFCFLDIRSPGLGDTAMYLCATSRPSGRADTQYFGPGTRLTVL.

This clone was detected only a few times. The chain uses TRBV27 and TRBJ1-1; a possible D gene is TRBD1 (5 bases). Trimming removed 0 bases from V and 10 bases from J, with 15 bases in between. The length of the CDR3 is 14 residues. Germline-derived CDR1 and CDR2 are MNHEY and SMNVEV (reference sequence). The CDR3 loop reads CASSLSSLVGGAFF. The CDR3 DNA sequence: TGTGCCAGCAGTTTATCTTCGCTAGTCGGGGGAGCTTTCTTT.

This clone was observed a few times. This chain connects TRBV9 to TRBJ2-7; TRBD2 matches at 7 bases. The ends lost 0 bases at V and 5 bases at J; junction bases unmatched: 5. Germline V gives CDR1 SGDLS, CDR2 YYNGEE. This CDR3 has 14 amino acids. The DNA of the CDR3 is TGTGCCAGCAGCGTAGCGGGAGGTTTCCACGAGCAGTACTTC. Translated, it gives CASSVAGGFHEQYF.